Below, one T cell receptor beta chain is given with its context. Its antigen is not known. This entry is derived from a study of molecular identifiers for immune sequencing clone quantification. Per the germline V gene, CDR1 is MNHEY and CDR2 is SMNVEV (reference sequence). After removal of 1 base from V and 12 bases from J, the junction contained 8 bases not matched to a gene. CDR3 length: 14 amino acids. Every naive CD8 library was made from between about 20,000 and 1,100,000 sorted cells with 10%, 30% or 50% RNA. Study results and caveats: The study reportedly detected spiked Jurkat TCR RNA from one cell among approximately 1 million naive cells. Clones that exceeded 20 RNA copies held over 98% of effector molecules, yet under 1% in naive cells.

Bulk TCR library preparation followed previously described methods with listed TCR primers. TCRdb re-called the PCR reads through MiXCR, storing one row per CDR3 protein. The sample yields a few hundred thousand distinct CDR3 sequences, over 20% seen once. The chain is built from TRBV27 and TRBJ2-3; TRBD2 matches 9 bases. This receptor was taken from a human donor in good health. Some libraries in this study had Jurkat cell RNA spiked in. The sample was naive CD8+ T cells from blood, with Jurkat cell RNA spiked in. Subset described: FACS-sorted CD8+CD4-CCR7+CD45RA+ naive T cells. The CDR3 spells CASSLYNGLAFQYF. In nucleotides, the CDR3 is TGTGCCAGCAGTTTATATAACGGACTAGCGTTTCAGTATTTT.